This note documents a single T cell receptor (beta chain) sequence. Its antigen is still unknown. Nothing much larger sits one base from this clone, and base qualities are not available. Systemically healthy Caucasian individuals from Russia, 35 to 50 in total and aged about 6 to 95 years, were included as donors. Each donor gave 9 to 10 milliliters of peripheral blood, collected into EDTA-treated Vacutainer tubes. Ficoll-Paque density-gradient centrifugation was used to isolate PBMCs, with at least 6 million obtained per sample. Trizol reagent was used to extract total RNA from the PBMCs, yielding at least 5 micrograms per sample. The percentages of naive CD45RAhigh/CD27high T cells were determined by flow cytometry on a PBMC aliquot from every donor. Library creation used 5' RACE. TCRdb names Illumina HiSeq 2500 as the instrument used. The second PCR ran for roughly 6 to 11 cycles and used a J-beta primer mix along with a sample-barcoded 5' primer. A template-switch 5' adaptor carrying 12 random nucleotides introduced a unique molecular identifier onto each TCR beta cDNA molecule. Each sample yielded at least 2.5 million CDR3-containing paired-end reads. The Mint cDNA synthesis kit, primed by a TRBC-specific oligonucleotide, was used to synthesize first-strand cDNA from all RNA. After uracil-DNA glycosylase treatment, a first 18-cycle PCR used universal primers M1SS and BC2_uni_R on all cDNA. In the source study's methods: For normalization, 1 million high-quality reads, each with a distinct molecular identifier, were randomly selected from each sample. Reads sharing molecular identifiers were discarded rather than binned into consensus sequences. MiTCR, with a Q25 quality threshold and the strictest error-elimination algorithm, was used for CDR3 identification, clonotype clustering and error correction. Lower-bound total TCR beta diversity was estimated with a nonparametric unseen species model using Euler transformation. TCRdb's own reprocessing of the public reads used fastp at Q25 and MiXCR and kept productive beta chains. Every distinct CDR3 protein forms one entry, paired with its most common genes and DNA. TCRdb, not the original authors, processed these V and J calls. The sample includes around 870,000 distinct CDR3 sequences, with under 30% observed a single time. Of the sample, roughly 17% is held by the ten largest clones.

These data originate in a study of blood T cells in healthy people across ages (dated by TCRdb to about 2015). About the investigation overall: Template switching captured roughly one uniquely barcoded TCR beta cDNA molecule per two T cells in model experiments. Age-related changes in TCR beta repertoire diversity were measured in the study by deep sequencing normalized with unique cDNA molecular identifiers. Donors were grouped into four age groups: young (average 16 years), middle-aged (around 39), aged (62) and long-lived (roughly 80). To avoid experimental bias, donors of different ages were randomly spread across the sequencing lanes. The study analyzed two additional independent replicas of 1 million unique cDNA reads from the same blood draw for two donors, one aged 18 to 29 and one aged 80 or older. What the research found in general, with its limitations: A strong correlation was found between observed TCR beta diversity and the percentage of naive T cells measured by flow cytometry. Since profiling was done on bulk unsorted PBMCs, naive and antigen-experienced compartments could not be conclusively compared. As age increased, observed TCR beta diversity per million T cells dropped in a roughly linear way, and a significant reduction was already evident by age roughly 36. Compared with the aged group, the long-lived group had more naive CD4+ T cells, fewer expanded clones and increased TCR diversity, a pattern suggesting age selection. Donor CMV infection status was unknown, potentially confounding age-related changes in expanded clonotypes. Estimates of total diversity from one million sequenced T cells were regarded as lower bounds and underestimates.

Looking up the germline V gene yields CDR1 LGHNA and CDR2 YSLEER. V is shortened by 1 base, J by 1 base, and the region joining them spans 11 bases. From the cysteine through the phenylalanine, the CDR3 covers 16 amino acids. Only the CDR3 DNA stays, 48 bases, in frame from base 1. The sequence derives from a woman of 80 years or more in good health. The rearrangement combines TRBV4-3 with TRBJ1-3, with the identity of the D gene unclear. The sequencing sample was made of blood. The DNA reads as follows: TGCGCCAGCAGCCAAGGGCCCTCCGGGTCTGGAAACACCATATATTTT. Its product reads: CASSQGPSGSGNTIYF.